Sequencing of this T cell receptor (beta chain) was carried out in a study of shared clonotypes between healthy human individuals. Study-wide background: The donor pool was made up of two women and a few men aged 18 to 49. Per-donor plates numbered three CD4 naive, three CD4 memory, two CD8 naive and one CD8 memory.

The CDR3 covers 15 residues. Per the germline V gene, CDR1 is SGHNT and CDR2 is YYREEE (reference sequence). This clone appeared once. Its antigen remains unknown. Generated by immunoSEQ multiplex PCR, the TCRdb table keeps only in-frame clones and is missing some. Found here are millions of clones, more than 80% of them singletons; the top ten hold 0.11% to 0.15%. Study results and limitations: Around 5% was the fraction of naive CD4 clonotypes found shared across a few donors. Sharing of clonotypes among donors was expected to vary with sequencing depth.

The genes are TRBV5-4 and TRBJ2-5, with 10 bases identical to TRBD2. The DNA end is more similar to TRBJ2-7, so the J call may be wrong. The material sequenced was naive CD4+ T cells sorted from blood. Subset indicated: CD45RA+ positively selected. The TCR comes from a young man in good health. The DNA for the CDR3 is TGTGCCAGCAGCTTGGGTGGGCTAGCGGGAGTCGAGCAGTACTTC. Protein: CASSLGGLAGVEQYF.